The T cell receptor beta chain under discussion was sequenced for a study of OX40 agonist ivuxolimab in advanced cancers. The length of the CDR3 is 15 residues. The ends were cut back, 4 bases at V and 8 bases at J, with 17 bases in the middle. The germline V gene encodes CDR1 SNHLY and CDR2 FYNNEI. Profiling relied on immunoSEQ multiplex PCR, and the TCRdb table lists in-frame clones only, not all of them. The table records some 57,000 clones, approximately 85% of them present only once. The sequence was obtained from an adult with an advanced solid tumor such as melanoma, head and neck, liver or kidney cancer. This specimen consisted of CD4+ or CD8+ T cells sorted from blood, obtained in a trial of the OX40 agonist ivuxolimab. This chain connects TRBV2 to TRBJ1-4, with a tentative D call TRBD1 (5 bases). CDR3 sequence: CASSGYSGQGEKLFF. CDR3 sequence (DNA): TGTGCCAGCAGTGGCTACAGCGGACAAGGGGAAAAACTGTTTTTT.